This TCR beta chain derives from a study of read filtering for tumor transcriptome and immune sequencing. V was shortened by 3 bases and J by 0 bases, with 11 bases between the two germline ends. The CDR3 contains 16 residues. Germline V gene lookup returns CDR1 MNHNY and CDR2 SVGAGI (reference sequence). The library was built from about 0.4 ug RNA with molecular barcoded adaptors for alpha/delta and beta/gamma chains. TCRdb used MiXCR to reprocess the reads, holding one entry per CDR3 protein. This table has 75,000 to 95,000 distinct CDR3 sequences, 20% to 25% appearing once. Material for sequencing was a population of CD138-negative cells sorted from bone marrow. This chain uses TRBV6-6 with TRBJ1-4; no clear D. The sequence was collected from a donor at least 40 years old with multiple myeloma. CDR3 sequence: CASSYSPTATNEKLFF. CDR3 nucleotide sequence: TGTGCCAGCAGTTATTCACCGACGGCAACTAATGAAAAACTGTTTTTT.